The source of this T cell receptor (beta chain) is a study of vaccination and CD4 T cells after COVID-19. Cultured CD4+ T-cell DNA underwent Oncomine TCR Beta short-read sequencing. TCRdb re-derived calls from the PCR reads in MiXCR, one entry per CDR3 protein. This table has over 6,500 distinct CDR3 sequences, roughly a fifth appearing once. This CDR3 is built from 13 residues. Trimming pared 2 bases from V and 4 bases from J, leaving 6 bases between. CDR1 and CDR2 from the germline V gene are MNHEY and SMNVEV (reference sequence). As to treatment: roughly 11-day PBMC culture with coronavirus spike peptide pools or control peptides (ViraFEST assay). Remarks on this clonotype: What it recognizes is unknown.

The TCR comes from a human donor who had recovered from COVID-19. The chain links TRBV27 to TRBJ2-1; no clear D gene. This material consisted of CD4+ T cells from blood, cultured in vitro, taken after SARS-CoV-2 vaccination. The CDR3 bases are TGTGCCAGCAGTTTAAATAGGTACAATGAGCAGTTCTTC. This sequence encodes CASSLNRYNEQFF.